The clone carrying this T cell receptor beta chain was found a few times. Antigen: not known. This entry is derived from a study of T cell repertoires in cytomegalovirus infection. TCRdb passed the reads through MiXCR, listing each CDR3 protein once. Among tens of thousands of distinct CDR3 sequences listed, 20% were seen once. In germline, CDR1 is SGHDT, CDR2 YYEEEE. CDR3 size: 14 residues. V lost 3 bases to trimming and J lost 4 bases, with 13 bases between them. This clonotype was obtained from a human donor in good health (CMV status not recorded). Some clones in this sample may be carry-over from other donors' samples. This material consisted of CD8+ T cells from cultured PBMCs, taken from culture after CMV antigen stimulation. The chain recombines TRBV5-6 with TRBJ1-1; a possible D gene is TRBD1 (5 bases). The CDR3 nucleotides read TGTGCCAGCAGCTGGGGGGTTAGCGGCACTGAAGCTTTCTTT. Amino acid sequence: CASSWGVSGTEAFF.